The entry that follows covers one T cell receptor beta chain sequence. These data originate in a study of cytomegalovirus exposure and HLA in healthy donors. PCR amplification relied on 60 Vbeta primers (plus 13 Jbeta primers). Assay: immunoSEQ multiplex PCR; the TCRdb copy retains only in-frame clones and omits some. This repertoire shows 95,000 to 110,000 clones, roughly three quarters found once; its top ten account for about 2%. The CDR3 is 14 amino acids. CDR1 is SGHNT, CDR2 YYREEE, per germline (reference sequence). V was clipped by 4 bases and J by 5 bases, with 12 bases between them. Source material: PBMCs. This receptor was obtained from a man younger than 35 in good health and CMV-seronegative. V gene TRBV5-4 combines with J gene TRBJ2-2; maybe TRBD2 (6 bases). CDR3 sequence (DNA): TGTGCCAGCAGCGCGGGACCACAAACCGGGGAGCTGTTTTTT. Encoded protein: CASSAGPQTGELFF.